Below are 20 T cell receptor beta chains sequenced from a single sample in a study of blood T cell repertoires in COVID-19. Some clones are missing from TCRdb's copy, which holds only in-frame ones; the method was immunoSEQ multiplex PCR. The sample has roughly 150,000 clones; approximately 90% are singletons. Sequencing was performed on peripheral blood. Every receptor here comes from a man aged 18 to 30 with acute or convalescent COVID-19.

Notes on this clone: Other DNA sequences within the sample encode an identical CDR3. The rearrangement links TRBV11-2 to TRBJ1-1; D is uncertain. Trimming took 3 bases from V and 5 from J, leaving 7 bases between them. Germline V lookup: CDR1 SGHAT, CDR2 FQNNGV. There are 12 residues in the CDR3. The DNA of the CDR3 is TGTGCCAGCAGCTTGTCGGGGACTGAAGCTTTCTTT. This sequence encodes CASSLSGTEAFF.

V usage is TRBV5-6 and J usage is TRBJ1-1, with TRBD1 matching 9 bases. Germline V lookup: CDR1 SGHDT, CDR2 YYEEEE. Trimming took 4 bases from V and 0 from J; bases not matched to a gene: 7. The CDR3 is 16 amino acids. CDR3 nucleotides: TGTGCCAGCAGCCCCTCCACAGGGGGCATGAACACTGAAGCTTTCTTT. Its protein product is CASSPSTGGMNTEAFF.

The CDR3, as DNA: TGTGCCAGCTCACCAACTCCACAGAGCTCCTACAATGAGCAGTTCTTC. Translating it yields CASSPTPQSSYNEQFF. The rearrangement joins TRBV18 to TRBJ2-1; D remains unclear. This CDR3 region has 16 residues. V was trimmed by 2 bases and J by 0 bases, leaving 11 bases between them. Germline loops: CDR1 KGHSH, CDR2 LQKENI.

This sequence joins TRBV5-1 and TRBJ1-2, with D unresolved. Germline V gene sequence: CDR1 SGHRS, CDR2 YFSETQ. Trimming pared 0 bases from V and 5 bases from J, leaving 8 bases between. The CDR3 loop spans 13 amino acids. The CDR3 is CASSLGQKYGYTF. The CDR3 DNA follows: TGCGCCAGCAGCTTGGGCCAGAAATATGGCTACACCTTC.

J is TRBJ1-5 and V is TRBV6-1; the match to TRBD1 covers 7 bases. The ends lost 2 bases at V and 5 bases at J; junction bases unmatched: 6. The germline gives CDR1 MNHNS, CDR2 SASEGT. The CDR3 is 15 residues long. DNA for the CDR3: TGTGCCAGCAGTGAAACGTTAACAGGGGATCAGCCCCAGCATTTT. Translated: CASSETLTGDQPQHF.

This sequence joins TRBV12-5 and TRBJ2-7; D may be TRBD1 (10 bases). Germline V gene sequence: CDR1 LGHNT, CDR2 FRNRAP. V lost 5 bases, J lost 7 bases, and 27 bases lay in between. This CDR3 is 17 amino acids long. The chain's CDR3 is CASGQWTGGLAVYEQYF. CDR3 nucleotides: TGTGCTAGTGGTCAATGGACAGGGGGACTAGCAGTCTATGAGCAGTACTTC. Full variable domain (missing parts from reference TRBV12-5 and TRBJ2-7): DARVTQTPRHKVTEMGQEVTMRCQPILGHNTVFWYRQTMMQGLELLAYFRNRAPLDDSGMPKDRFSAEMPDATLATLKIQPSEPRDSAVYFCASGQWTGGLAVYEQYFGPGTRLTVT.

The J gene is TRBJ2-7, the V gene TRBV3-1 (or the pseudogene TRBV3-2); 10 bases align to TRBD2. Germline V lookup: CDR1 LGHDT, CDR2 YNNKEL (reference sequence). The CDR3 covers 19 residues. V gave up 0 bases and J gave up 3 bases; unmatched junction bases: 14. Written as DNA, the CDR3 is TGTGCCAGCAGCCAAGATGGGCCCGGGCTAGCGGGAGACGGCTACGAGCAGTACTTC. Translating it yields CASSQDGPGLAGDGYEQYF.

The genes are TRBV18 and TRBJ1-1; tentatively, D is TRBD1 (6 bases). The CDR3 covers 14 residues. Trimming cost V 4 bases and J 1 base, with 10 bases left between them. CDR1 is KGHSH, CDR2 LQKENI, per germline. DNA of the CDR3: TGTGCCAGCTCACTATCGACAGGGAACACTGAAGCTTTCTTT. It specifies CASSLSTGNTEAFF.

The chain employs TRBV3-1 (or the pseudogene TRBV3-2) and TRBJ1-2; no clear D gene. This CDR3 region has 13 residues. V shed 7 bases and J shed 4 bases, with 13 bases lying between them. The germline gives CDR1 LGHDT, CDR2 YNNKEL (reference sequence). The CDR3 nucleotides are TGTGCCAGCACCTCCGAAGGGAGCTATGGCTACACCTTC. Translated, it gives CASTSEGSYGYTF.

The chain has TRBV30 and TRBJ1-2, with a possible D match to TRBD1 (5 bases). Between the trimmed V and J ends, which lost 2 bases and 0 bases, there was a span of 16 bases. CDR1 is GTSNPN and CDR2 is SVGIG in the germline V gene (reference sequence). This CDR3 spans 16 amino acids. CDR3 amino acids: CAWSLPDSHPNYGYTF. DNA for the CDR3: TGTGCCTGGAGTCTACCCGACAGTCACCCTAACTATGGCTACACCTTC.

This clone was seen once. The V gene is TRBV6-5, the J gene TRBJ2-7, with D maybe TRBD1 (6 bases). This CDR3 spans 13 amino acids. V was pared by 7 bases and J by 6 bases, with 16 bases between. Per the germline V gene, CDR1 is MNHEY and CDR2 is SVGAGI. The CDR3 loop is CASILTGPGEQYF. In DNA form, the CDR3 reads TGTGCCAGCATACTAACAGGGCCTGGCGAGCAGTACTTC.

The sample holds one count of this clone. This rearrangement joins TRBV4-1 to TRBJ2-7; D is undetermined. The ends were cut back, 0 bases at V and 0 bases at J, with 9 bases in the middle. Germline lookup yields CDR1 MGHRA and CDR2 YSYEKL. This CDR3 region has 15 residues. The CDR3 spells CASSQDGQFSYEQYF. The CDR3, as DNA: TGCGCCAGCAGCCAAGATGGTCAGTTCTCCTACGAGCAGTACTTC.

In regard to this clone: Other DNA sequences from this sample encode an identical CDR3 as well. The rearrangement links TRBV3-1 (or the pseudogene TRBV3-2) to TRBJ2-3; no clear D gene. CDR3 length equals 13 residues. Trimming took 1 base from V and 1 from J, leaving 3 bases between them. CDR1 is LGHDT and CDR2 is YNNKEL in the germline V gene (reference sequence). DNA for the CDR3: TGTGCCAGCAGCCAAGGGCGCACAGATACGCAGTATTTT. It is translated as CASSQGRTDTQYF.

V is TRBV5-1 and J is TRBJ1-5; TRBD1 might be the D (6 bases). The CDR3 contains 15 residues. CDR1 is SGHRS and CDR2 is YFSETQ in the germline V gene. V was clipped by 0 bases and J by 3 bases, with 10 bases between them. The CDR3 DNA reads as TGCGCCAGCAGCTTGGGGGCAGGGGACAATCAGCCCCAGCATTTT. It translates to CASSLGAGDNQPQHF.

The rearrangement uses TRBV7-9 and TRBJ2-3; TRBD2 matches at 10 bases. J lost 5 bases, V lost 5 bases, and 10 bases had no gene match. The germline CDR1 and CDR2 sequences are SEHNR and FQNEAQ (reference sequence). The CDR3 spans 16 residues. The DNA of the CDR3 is TGTGCCAGCAGCCCCGGGGCTAGCGGGGGCAAAGATACGCAGTATTTT. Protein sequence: CASSPGASGGKDTQYF.

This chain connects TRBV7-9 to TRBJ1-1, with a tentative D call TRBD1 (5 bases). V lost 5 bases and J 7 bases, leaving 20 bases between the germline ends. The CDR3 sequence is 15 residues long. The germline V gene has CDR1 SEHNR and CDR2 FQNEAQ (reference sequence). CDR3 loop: CASSPPGLRANEAFF. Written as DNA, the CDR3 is TGTGCCAGCAGCCCCCCGGGACTTCGAGCTAATGAAGCTTTCTTT.

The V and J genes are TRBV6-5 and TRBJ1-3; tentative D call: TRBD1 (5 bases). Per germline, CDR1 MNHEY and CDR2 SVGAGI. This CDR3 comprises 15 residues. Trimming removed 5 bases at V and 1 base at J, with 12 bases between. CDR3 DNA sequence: TGTGCCAGCAGTATAACAGGCGCTTCTGGAAACACCATATATTTT. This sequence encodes CASSITGASGNTIYF.

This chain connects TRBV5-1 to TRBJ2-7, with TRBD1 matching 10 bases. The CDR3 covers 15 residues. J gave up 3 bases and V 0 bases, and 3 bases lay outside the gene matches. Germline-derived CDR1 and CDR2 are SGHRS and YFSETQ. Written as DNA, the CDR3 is TGCGCCAGCAGCTTGGGCGGGACAGGGGTCTACGAGCAGTACTTC. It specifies CASSLGGTGVYEQYF.

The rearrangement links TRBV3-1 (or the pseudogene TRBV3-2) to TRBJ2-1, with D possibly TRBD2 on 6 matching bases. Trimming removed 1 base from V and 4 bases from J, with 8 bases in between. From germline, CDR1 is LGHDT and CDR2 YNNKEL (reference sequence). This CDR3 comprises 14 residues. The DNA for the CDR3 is TGTGCCAGCAGCCAAGGGAGGGGATACAATGAGCAGTTCTTC. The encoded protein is CASSQGRGYNEQFF.

The CDR3 DNA is TGTGCCAGCAGCCCCGGACTAGCGGGGACCTCCTACGAGCAGTACTTC. Translating gives CASSPGLAGTSYEQYF. J is TRBJ2-7 and V is TRBV4-2; 12 bases fit TRBD2. Trimming cost V 4 bases and J 0 bases; bases outside gene matches: 4. This CDR3 is built from 16 residues. From germline, CDR1 is LGHNA and CDR2 YNFKEQ.